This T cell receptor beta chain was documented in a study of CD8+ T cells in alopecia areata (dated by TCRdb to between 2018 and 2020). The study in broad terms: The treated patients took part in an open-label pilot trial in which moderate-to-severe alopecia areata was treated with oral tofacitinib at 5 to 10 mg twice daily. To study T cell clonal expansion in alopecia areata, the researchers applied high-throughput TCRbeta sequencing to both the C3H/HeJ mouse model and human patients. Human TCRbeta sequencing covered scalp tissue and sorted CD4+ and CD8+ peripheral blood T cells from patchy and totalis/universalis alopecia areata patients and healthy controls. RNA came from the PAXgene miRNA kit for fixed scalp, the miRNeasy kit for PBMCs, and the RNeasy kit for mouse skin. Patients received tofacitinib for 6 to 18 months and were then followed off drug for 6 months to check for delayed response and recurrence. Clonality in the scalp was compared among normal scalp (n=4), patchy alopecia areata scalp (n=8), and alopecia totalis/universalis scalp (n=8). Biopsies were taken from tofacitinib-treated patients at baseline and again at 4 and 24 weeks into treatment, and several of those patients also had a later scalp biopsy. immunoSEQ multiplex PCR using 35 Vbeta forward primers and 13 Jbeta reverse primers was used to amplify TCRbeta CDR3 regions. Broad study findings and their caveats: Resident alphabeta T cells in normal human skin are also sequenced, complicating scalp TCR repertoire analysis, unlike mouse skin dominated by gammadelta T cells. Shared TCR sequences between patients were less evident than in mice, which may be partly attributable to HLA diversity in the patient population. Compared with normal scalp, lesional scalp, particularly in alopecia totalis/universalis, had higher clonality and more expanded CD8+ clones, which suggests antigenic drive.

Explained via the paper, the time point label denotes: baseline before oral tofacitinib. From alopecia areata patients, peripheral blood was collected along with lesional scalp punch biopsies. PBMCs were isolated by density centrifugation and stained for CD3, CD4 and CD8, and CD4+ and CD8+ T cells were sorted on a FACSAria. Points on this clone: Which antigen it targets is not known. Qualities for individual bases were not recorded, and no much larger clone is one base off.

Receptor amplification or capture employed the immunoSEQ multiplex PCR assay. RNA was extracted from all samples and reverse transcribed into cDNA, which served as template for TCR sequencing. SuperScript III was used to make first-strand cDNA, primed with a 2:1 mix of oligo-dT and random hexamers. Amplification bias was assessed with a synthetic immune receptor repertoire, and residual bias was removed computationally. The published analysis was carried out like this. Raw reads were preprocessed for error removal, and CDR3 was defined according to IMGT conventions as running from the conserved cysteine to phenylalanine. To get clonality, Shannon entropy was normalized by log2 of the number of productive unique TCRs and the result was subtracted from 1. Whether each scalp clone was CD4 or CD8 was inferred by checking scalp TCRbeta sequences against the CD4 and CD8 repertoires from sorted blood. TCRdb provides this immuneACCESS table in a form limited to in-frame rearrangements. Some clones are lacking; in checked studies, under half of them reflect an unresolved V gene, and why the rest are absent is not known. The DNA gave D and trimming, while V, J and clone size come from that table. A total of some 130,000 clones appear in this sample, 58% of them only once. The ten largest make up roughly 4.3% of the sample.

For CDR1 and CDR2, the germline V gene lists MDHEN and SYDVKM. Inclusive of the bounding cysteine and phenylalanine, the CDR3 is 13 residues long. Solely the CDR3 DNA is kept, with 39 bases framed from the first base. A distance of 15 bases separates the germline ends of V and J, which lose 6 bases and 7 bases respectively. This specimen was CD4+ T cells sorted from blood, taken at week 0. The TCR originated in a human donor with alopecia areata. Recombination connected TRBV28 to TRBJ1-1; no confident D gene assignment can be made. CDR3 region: CASRTPSSFEAFF. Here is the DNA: TGTGCCAGCAGGACCCCTTCGAGCTTTGAAGCTTTCTTT.